This T cell receptor (beta chain) was documented in a study of OX40 agonist ivuxolimab in advanced cancers. Study-level information: Patients took ivuxolimab, an agonistic anti-OX40 (CD134) antibody.

Enrollment shut out patients with autoimmune disease history or systemic immunosuppression. In this sample, this clone turned up a few times. Germline-derived CDR1 and CDR2 are SNHLY and FYNNEI. This CDR3 comprises 15 residues. V lost 6 bases and J lost 5; bases outside the gene matches: 10. Repertoires were generated with immunoSEQ multiplex PCR, while TCRdb's copy carries only in-frame clones and drops some. The table lists tens of thousands of clones, roughly nine tenths of them singletons. This chain links TRBV2 with TRBJ1-1; 9 bases agree with TRBD1. The specimen comprised CD4+ or CD8+ T cells sorted from blood, sampled in a trial of the OX40 agonist ivuxolimab. The receptor was isolated from an adult with an advanced solid tumor such as melanoma, head and neck, liver or kidney cancer. In nucleotides, the CDR3 is TGTGCCAGCAGCCAGAACAGGGGGCGAGGTACTGAAGCTTTCTTT. Amino acids: CASSQNRGRGTEAFF.